Shown below are 4 T cell receptor beta chains from a single sample sequenced in a study of blood T cell repertoires in COVID-19. Produced via immunoSEQ multiplex PCR; TCRdb's table is partial and in-frame only. The table includes 200,000 to 250,000 clones, around 80% detected once. Sequences were obtained from peripheral blood. The source of these receptors is a woman aged 40-49 years with acute or convalescent COVID-19.

The chain employs TRBV6-1 and TRBJ1-3; a possible D gene is TRBD1 (5 bases). Trimming removed 2 bases at V and 7 bases at J, with 18 bases between. This CDR3 region has 16 residues. Germline assignment: CDR1 MNHNS and CDR2 SASEGT. CDR3 in amino acids: CASSESGGSIRNTIYF. The CDR3, as DNA: TGTGCCAGCAGTGAAAGCGGGGGAAGTATAAGGAACACCATATATTTT.

This clone was counted between two and nine times. The V gene is TRBV5-6, the J gene TRBJ2-7; the match to TRBD2 covers 8 bases. The CDR3 is 16 residues long. J lost 2 bases, V lost 0 bases, and 7 bases had no gene match. CDR1 and CDR2 (germline): SGHDT, YYEEEE. CDR3 coding DNA: TGTGCCAGCAGCTTGGGTATGGGTAGCGGGACCTACGAGCAGTACTTC. It translates to CASSLGMGSGTYEQYF.

The gene calls are TRBV19 and TRBJ2-2; 12 bases match TRBD2. The CDR3 is made up of 18 amino acids. V shed 8 bases and J 3 bases; nucleotides not matched to a gene: 13. Germline V gives CDR1 LNHDA, CDR2 SQIVND (reference sequence). The CDR3 nucleotides are TGTGCCAGTTGGCCCTGGGCTAGCGGGGGGGCGGACACCGGGGAGCTGTTTTTT. This sequence encodes CASWPWASGGADTGELFF.

The chain carries TRBV10-3 and TRBJ2-7, with 10 nucleotides matching TRBD2. Germline CDR1 and CDR2: ENHRY and SYGVKD. V lost 2 bases and J lost 2; bases outside the gene matches: 6. The CDR3 is 16 amino acids. CDR3 sequence reads: CAISETRTSGTYEQYF. In DNA form, the CDR3 reads TGTGCCATCAGTGAGACCAGGACTAGCGGCACCTACGAGCAGTACTTC.